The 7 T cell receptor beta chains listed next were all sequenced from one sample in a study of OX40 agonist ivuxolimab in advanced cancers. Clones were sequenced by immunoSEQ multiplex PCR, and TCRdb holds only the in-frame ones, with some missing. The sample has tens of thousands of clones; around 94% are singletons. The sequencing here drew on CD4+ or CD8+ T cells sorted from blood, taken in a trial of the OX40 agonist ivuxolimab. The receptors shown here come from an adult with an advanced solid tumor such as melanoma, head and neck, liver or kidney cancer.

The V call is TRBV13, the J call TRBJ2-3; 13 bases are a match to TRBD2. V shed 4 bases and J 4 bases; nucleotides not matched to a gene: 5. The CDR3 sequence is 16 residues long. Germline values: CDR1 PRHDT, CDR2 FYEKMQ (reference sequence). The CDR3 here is CASSWGLAGIADTQYF. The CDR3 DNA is TGTGCCAGCAGCTGGGGACTAGCGGGAATTGCAGATACGCAGTATTTT.

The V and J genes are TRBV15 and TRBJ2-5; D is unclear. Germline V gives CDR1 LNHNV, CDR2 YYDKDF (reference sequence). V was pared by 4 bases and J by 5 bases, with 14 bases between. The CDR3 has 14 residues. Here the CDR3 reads CATSTRPTVETQYF. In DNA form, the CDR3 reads TGTGCCACCAGCACCAGACCTACCGTGGAGACCCAGTACTTC.

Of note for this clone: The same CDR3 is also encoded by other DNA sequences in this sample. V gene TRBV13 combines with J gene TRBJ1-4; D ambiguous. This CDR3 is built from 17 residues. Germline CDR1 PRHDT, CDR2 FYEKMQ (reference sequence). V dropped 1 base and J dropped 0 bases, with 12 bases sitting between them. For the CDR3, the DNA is TGTGCCAGCAGCTTAGCGCGGGAGGAGGCAACTAATGAAAAACTGTTTTTT. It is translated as CASSLAREEATNEKLFF.

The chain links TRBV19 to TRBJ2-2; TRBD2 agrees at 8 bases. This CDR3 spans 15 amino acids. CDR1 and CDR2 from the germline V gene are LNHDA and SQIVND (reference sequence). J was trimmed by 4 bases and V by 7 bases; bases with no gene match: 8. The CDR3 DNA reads TGTGCCAGTACGTCCGGGGGGGGCCCCACCGGGGAGCTGTTTTTT. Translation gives CASTSGGGPTGELFF. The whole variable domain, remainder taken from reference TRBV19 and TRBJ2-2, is DGGITQSPKYLFRKEGQNVTLSCEQNLNHDAMYWYRQDPGQGLRLIYYSQIVNDFQKGDIAEGYSVSREKKESFPLTVTSAQKNPTAFYLCASTSGGGPTGELFFGEGSRLTVL.

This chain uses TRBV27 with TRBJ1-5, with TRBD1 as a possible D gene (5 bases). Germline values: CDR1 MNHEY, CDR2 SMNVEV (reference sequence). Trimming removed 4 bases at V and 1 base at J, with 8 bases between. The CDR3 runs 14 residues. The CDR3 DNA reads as TGTGCCAGCAGTTCTCGGGGGAGCAATCAGCCCCAGCATTTT. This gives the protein CASSSRGSNQPQHF.

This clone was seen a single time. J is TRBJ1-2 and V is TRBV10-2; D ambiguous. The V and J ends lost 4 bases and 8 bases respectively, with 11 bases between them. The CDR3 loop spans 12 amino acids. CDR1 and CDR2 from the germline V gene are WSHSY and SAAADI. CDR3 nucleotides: TGCGCCAGCAGTGTTGAGGGTTGGGGCTACACCTTC. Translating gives CASSVEGWGYTF.

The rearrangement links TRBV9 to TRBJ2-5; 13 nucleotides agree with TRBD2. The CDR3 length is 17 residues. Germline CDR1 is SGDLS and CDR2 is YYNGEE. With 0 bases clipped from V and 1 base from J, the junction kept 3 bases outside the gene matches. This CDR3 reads CASSVGTSGGPQETQYF. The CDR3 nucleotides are TGTGCCAGCAGCGTAGGGACTAGCGGGGGACCCCAAGAGACCCAGTACTTC.